This T cell receptor (beta chain) was recovered during a study of OX40 agonist ivuxolimab in advanced cancers. Study at large: Patients received ivuxolimab, an agonistic anti-OX40 (CD134) antibody. Prior anti-PD-1, anti-PD-L1 or anti-CTLA-4 therapy did not bar entry, and 40% had some.

This clone has a handful of counts. Blood specimens came from baseline, cycle 4 day 1, and cycle 7 day 1. Assay: immunoSEQ multiplex PCR; the TCRdb copy retains only in-frame clones and omits some. Of about 48,000 clones in the sample, approximately 86% were seen once. J lost 5 bases, V lost 8 bases, and 13 bases had no gene match. Per germline, CDR1 MNHNY and CDR2 SVGAGI (reference sequence). The CDR3 is made up of 15 amino acids. The specimen was CD4+ or CD8+ T cells sorted from blood, collected in a trial of the OX40 agonist ivuxolimab. This clonotype originated in an adult with an advanced solid tumor such as melanoma, head and neck, liver or kidney cancer. V is TRBV6-6 and J is TRBJ2-7; 9 positions agree with TRBD2. The CDR3 DNA reads TGTGCCAGCCGCGCTAGCGGGACGCATGGGGACGAGCAGTACTTC. As protein: CASRASGTHGDEQYF.